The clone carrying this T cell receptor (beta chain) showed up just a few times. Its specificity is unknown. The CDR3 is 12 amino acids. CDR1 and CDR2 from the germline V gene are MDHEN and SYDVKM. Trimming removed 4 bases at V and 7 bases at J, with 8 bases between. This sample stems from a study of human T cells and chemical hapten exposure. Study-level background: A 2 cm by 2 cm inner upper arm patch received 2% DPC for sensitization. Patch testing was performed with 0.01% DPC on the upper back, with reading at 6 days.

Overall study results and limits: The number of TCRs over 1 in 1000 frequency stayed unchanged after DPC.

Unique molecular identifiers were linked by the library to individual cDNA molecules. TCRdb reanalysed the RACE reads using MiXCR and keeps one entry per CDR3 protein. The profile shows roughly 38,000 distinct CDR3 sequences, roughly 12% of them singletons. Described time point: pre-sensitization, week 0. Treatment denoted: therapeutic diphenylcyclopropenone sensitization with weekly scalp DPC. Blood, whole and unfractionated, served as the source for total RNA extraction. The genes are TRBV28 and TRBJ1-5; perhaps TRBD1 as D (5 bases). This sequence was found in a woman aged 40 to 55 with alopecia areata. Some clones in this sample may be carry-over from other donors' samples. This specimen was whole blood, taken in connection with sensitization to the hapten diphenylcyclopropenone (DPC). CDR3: CASSWGLQPQHF. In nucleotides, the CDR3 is TGTGCCAGCAGTTGGGGGTTACAGCCCCAGCATTTT. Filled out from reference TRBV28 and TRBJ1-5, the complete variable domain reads DVKVTQSSRYLVKRTGEKVFLECVQDMDHENMFWYRQDPGLGLRLIYFSYDVKMKEKGDIPEGYSVSREKKERFSLILESASTNQTSMYLCASSWGLQPQHFGDGTRLSIL.